These T cell receptor beta chains were read from a single sample in a study of shared T cell receptors in the human thymus. This table comes from immunoSEQ multiplex PCR, and its TCRdb copy is limited to in-frame clones, with some not included. Found here are about 660,000 clones, more than 70% of them singletons; the top ten hold 0.0094%. These records were also assigned to another study, of human thymus T cells.

Specimen: thymocytes. These receptors were collected from a boy in the first two years of life with a congenital heart defect. CDR3s include the opening cysteine and the closing phenylalanine or tryptophan. The D gene is left open where the match is weak. A row's size may be missing; if present it is once, few, many or a size class.

clone_size d_call j_call v_call cdr3_aa cdr3_nt
. . TRBJ2-1 TRBV19 CASGTGINEQFF TGTGCCAGTGGTACGGGGATCAATGAGCAGTTCTTC
. . TRBJ1-2 TRBV5-6 CASSLRQQILYGYTF TGTGCCAGCAGCTTGAGACAGCAAATTCTTTATGGCTACACCTTC
. . TRBJ1-1 TRBV27 CASSSSPMTEYTEAFF TGTGCCAGCAGTTCCTCCCCCATGACAGAATACACTGAAGCTTTCTTT
few TRBD1 TRBJ2-1 TRBV28 CASTDPDRGEQFF TGTGCCAGCACCGACCCAGACAGGGGCGAGCAGTTCTTC
. TRBD2 TRBJ2-7 TRBV28 CASSFLAGARYEQYF TGTGCCAGCAGTTTTCTAGCGGGAGCCCGATACGAGCAGTACTTC
. . TRBJ1-3 TRBV15 CATSRVELPFSGNTIYF TGTGCCACCAGCAGAGTGGAGTTACCATTCTCTGGAAACACCATATATTTT
few . TRBJ2-5 TRBV27 CASRYKETQYF TGTGCCAGCAGATACAAAGAGACCCAGTACTTC
. TRBD2 TRBJ2-7 TRBV4-2 CASSHEDPGQQRRGGTYEQYF TGTGCCAGCAGCCATGAGGATCCGGGGCAGCAGAGGCGGGGGGGAACCTACGAGCAGTACTTC
few . TRBJ1-5 TRBV19 CASSIERGHGNQPQHF TGTGCCAGTAGTATAGAGCGGGGTCACGGCAATCAGCCCCAGCATTTT
. TRBD1 TRBJ2-5 TRBV4-3 CASSQVPPGQGTGLPQETQYF TGCGCCAGCAGCCAAGTCCCCCCGGGACAGGGGACCGGGCTACCGCAAGAGACCCAGTACTTC
once . TRBJ1-1 TRBV29-1 CSVEVGGHTEAFF TGCAGCGTTGAGGTAGGCGGCCACACTGAAGCTTTCTTT
once TRBD1 TRBJ1-1 TRBV28 CASSLCGDSTEAFF TGTGCCAGCAGTTTATGCGGGGACAGCACTGAAGCTTTCTTT
. . TRBJ1-3 TRBV5-6 CASSPSPGISGNTIYF TGTGCCAGCAGCCCCTCCCCAGGTATCTCTGGAAACACCATATATTTT
. TRBD2 TRBJ2-7 TRBV28 CAGSSGYEQYF TGTGCCGGTTCTAGCGGCTACGAGCAGTACTTC
. . TRBJ2-7 TRBV7-8 CASSSVILTNQIYEQYF TGTGCCAGCAGCTCCGTCATTCTAACGAACCAAATCTACGAGCAGTACTTC
. TRBD1 TRBJ2-3 TRBV4-3 CASSPMDRPTITDTQYF TGCGCCAGCAGCCCGATGGACAGGCCCACTATCACAGATACGCAGTATTTT
. TRBD1 TRBJ2-5 TRBV6-1 CASSDGQVETQYF TGTGCCAGCAGTGATGGACAGGTAGAGACCCAGTACTTC
. TRBD1 TRBJ1-4 TRBV6-5 CASGADRGGEKLFF TGTGCCAGCGGGGCCGACAGGGGGGGAGAAAAACTGTTTTTT
. TRBD2 TRBJ2-5 TRBV5-4 CASSLASPSSGRQETQYF TGTGCCAGCAGCTTGGCCTCGCCGTCTAGCGGGAGGCAAGAGACCCAGTACTTC
. . TRBJ2-7 TRBV7-2 CASSLGRENYEQYF TGTGCCAGCAGCTTAGGTCGGGAGAACTACGAGCAGTACTTC
. . TRBJ2-2 TRBV4-3 CASSQDRKNTGELFF TGCGCCAGCAGCCAAGACAGGAAGAACACCGGGGAGCTGTTTTTT
. TRBD2 TRBJ2-7 TRBV7-2 CASSRTGTGGRGEQYF TGTGCCAGCAGCCGAACGGGAACGGGAGGGCGTGGGGAGCAGTACTTC
. . TRBJ2-1 TRBV4-1 CASSQVCRNEQFF TGCGCCAGCAGCCAAGTTTGCAGAAATGAGCAGTTCTTC
. . TRBJ2-5 TRBV7-8 CASSLAEFQETQYF TGTGCCAGCAGCTTGGCAGAATTCCAAGAGACCCAGTACTTC
. . TRBJ2-7 TRBV28 CASSAGISSYEQYF TGTGCCAGCAGTGCCGGGATTTCCTCCTACGAGCAGTACTTC
once . TRBJ1-2 TRBV7-2 CASSLFLGQGAPNYGYTF TGTGCCAGCAGCTTATTTTTGGGTCAGGGTGCACCCAACTATGGCTACACCTTC
once TRBD1 TRBJ1-4 TRBV7-9 CASSSDRGRNEKLFF TGTGCCAGCAGCTCCGACAGGGGGCGCAATGAAAAACTGTTTTTT
. . TRBJ1-6 TRBV28 CASSPVGENSPLHF TGTGCCAGCAGTCCGGTCGGGGAGAATTCACCCCTCCACTTT
. TRBD1 TRBJ1-3 TRBV9 CASSAGQGHSTIYF TGTGCCAGCAGCGCCGGACAGGGTCACAGCACCATATATTTT
. TRBD2 TRBJ2-5 TRBV4-2 CASSHLLGTIHGEQETQYF TGTGCCAGCAGCCATTTACTCGGGACTATCCATGGGGAACAAGAGACCCAGTACTTC
. TRBD2 TRBJ2-7 TRBV12-5 CASGRLAGVGPPYEQYF TGTGCTAGTGGAAGACTAGCGGGAGTTGGTCCCCCCTACGAGCAGTACTTC
. . TRBJ1-2 TRBV28 CASSRGYYGYTF TGTGCCAGCAGTCGTGGCTACTATGGCTACACCTTC
. TRBD2 TRBJ2-1 TRBV27 CASSLWASGRAKGDNEQFF TGTGCCAGCAGTTTATGGGCTAGCGGGAGGGCCAAGGGTGACAATGAGCAGTTCTTC
. TRBD1 TRBJ1-2 TRBV4-2 CASSPTGNSYGYTF TGTGCCAGCAGCCCGACAGGGAATAGCTATGGCTACACCTTC
. . TRBJ2-7 TRBV12-5 CASGLAGSHEQYF TGTGCTAGTGGTTTGGCAGGGTCCCACGAGCAGTACTTC
. . TRBJ1-2 TRBV4-2 CASSQVGGGVKYGYTF TGTGCCAGCAGCCAAGTAGGAGGAGGGGTTAAGTATGGCTACACCTTC
. . TRBJ1-1 TRBV5-1 CASSPDTYTEAFF TGCGCCAGCAGCCCGGACACTTACACTGAAGCTTTCTTT
. TRBD1 TRBJ1-5 TRBV27 CASSEQGDQPQHF TGTGCCAGCAGTGAACAGGGGGATCAGCCCCAGCATTTT
. . TRBJ1-1 TRBV27 CASSFVKRGGTEAFF TGTGCCAGCAGTTTCGTTAAAAGGGGCGGCACTGAAGCTTTCTTT
. TRBD2 TRBJ2-7 TRBV18 CASSPGEGSYEQYF TGTGCCAGCTCACCGGGGGAGGGTAGCTACGAGCAGTACTTC
. TRBD1 TRBJ2-7 TRBV6-5 CASSYSTGLVYEQYF TGTGCCAGCAGTTACTCGACAGGGTTGGTCTACGAGCAGTACTTC
. . TRBJ1-2 TRBV9 CASSAGERGYTF TGTGCCAGCAGCGCAGGGGAACGTGGCTACACCTTC
. . TRBJ2-7 TRBV19 CASSINWGLDNEQYF TGTGCCAGTAGTATAAACTGGGGCTTAGACAACGAGCAGTACTTC
. . TRBJ1-6 TRBV6-5 CASSYSYPRVLSPLHF TGTGCCAGCAGTTACTCGTATCCGAGGGTACTGTCACCCCTCCACTTT
. TRBD2 TRBJ2-5 TRBV5-1 CASSWGGQETQYF TGCGCCAGCAGCTGGGGGGGCCAAGAGACCCAGTACTTC
. . TRBJ2-3 TRBV12-5 CASGFGGDRTDTQYF TGTGCTAGTGGTTTTGGCGGTGACCGCACAGATACGCAGTATTTT
. TRBD1 TRBJ1-2 TRBV5-6 CASETGNYGYTF TGTGCCAGCGAGACAGGGAACTATGGCTACACCTTC
. . TRBJ2-7 TRBV12-5 CASGLPRGHTYEQYF TGTGCTAGTGGTTTGCCTCGAGGCCACACCTACGAGCAGTACTTC
. TRBD2 TRBJ2-3 TRBV15 CATRHPLAEPADTQYF TGTGCCACCAGGCATCCACTAGCGGAGCCCGCAGATACGCAGTATTTT
once TRBD1 TRBJ2-7 TRBV6-1 CASTMTGAYEQYF TGTGCCAGCACCATGACAGGGGCGTACGAGCAGTACTTC
once . TRBJ1-6 TRBV27 CASSLKNPHRVVHSPLHF TGTGCCAGCAGTTTAAAGAACCCGCACAGGGTAGTTCATTCACCCCTCCACTTT
. TRBD2 TRBJ2-2 TRBV28 CASSLGYLAGGITGELFF TGTGCCAGCAGTTTAGGGTACCTAGCGGGAGGAATCACCGGGGAGCTGTTTTTT
. . TRBJ2-7 TRBV11-2 CASSLDRQVFYEQYF TGTGCCAGCAGCTTAGACCGACAGGTTTTCTACGAGCAGTACTTC